This T cell receptor (beta chain) was observed in a study of blood T cell repertoires in COVID-19. Turning to the study itself: COVID-19 samples, acute and convalescent, were from the United States, Italy and Spain. T cells, B-cell-depleted T cells, or PBMCs supplied cDNA or gDNA.

Germline V gene lookup returns CDR1 ENHRY and CDR2 SYGVKD. The germline V and J ends were trimmed by 10 bases and 6 bases, with 15 bases remaining between them. The CDR3 is 12 amino acids. The method was immunoSEQ multiplex PCR; TCRdb's version includes in-frame clones alone and lacks a portion of them. The table has 25,000 to 40,000 clones, about nine tenths seen once. Sequenced input: peripheral blood. The genes are TRBV10-3 and TRBJ1-1; no clear D gene. The source of this sequence is a human donor in a cohort sampled during active COVID-19. The CDR3 spells CATGQGTSEAFF. CDR3 DNA: TGTGCCACTGGGCAAGGAACCTCTGAAGCTTTCTTT.